Here is one TCR beta chain with its context. The antigen remains unidentified. Both 60 Vbeta primers and 13 Jbeta primers went into the PCR. This table comes from immunoSEQ multiplex PCR, and its TCRdb copy is limited to in-frame clones, with some not included. This table has over 120,000 clones, around 82% appearing once. The CDR3 has 15 residues. Germline values: CDR1 MNHNY, CDR2 SVGAGI (reference sequence). V lost 8 bases and J lost 5; bases outside the gene matches: 12. This record belongs to a study of cytomegalovirus exposure and HLA in healthy donors. For the study at large: Earlier findings included some 120 million unique TCR beta sequences obtained from 150 million to 200 million T cells. Findings and limits, study-wide: Cytomegalovirus-associated TCR beta chains were listed, numbering under 200. No immune exposure information besides CMV serostatus was available.

This chain connects TRBV6-6 to TRBJ1-3, with 7 nucleotides matching TRBD1. The sequence derives from a female donor in good health and CMV-seronegative. The sequenced sample consisted of PBMCs. Here the CDR3 reads CASDQTGFVRNTIYF. The DNA of the CDR3 is TGTGCCAGCGACCAGACAGGGTTTGTTAGAAACACCATATATTTT.